This T cell receptor beta chain emerged from a study of shared clonotypes between healthy human individuals. Study in general: Three CD4 naive, three CD4 memory, two CD8 naive and one CD8 memory plate were used per donor. Study findings and constraints: Rarefaction analysis demonstrated incomplete sorted-subset sequencing notwithstanding large depth.

Partitioning of CD4+ cells yielded a CD45RA+ naive subset and a CD45RA-negative memory subset. Note on this clone: Its target is not known.

Method: immunoSEQ multiplex PCR; TCRdb's copy keeps in-frame clones and lacks some. The sample has 2 million to 3 million clones; over 85% are singletons. CDR1 is GTSNPN and CDR2 is SVGIG in the germline V gene (reference sequence). Between the trimmed V and J ends, which lost 5 bases and 4 bases, there was a span of 11 bases. The CDR3 consists of 13 residues. The source of this sequence is a man in his late teens or twenties in good health. The sequenced sample consisted of naive CD4+ T cells sorted from blood. Subset defined: CD45RA+ positively selected. The V gene is TRBV30, the J gene TRBJ1-4, with a tentative D call TRBD1 (5 bases). The DNA of the CDR3 is TGTGCCTGGGCCCCGGGGGTTAATGAAAAACTGTTTTTT. It encodes CAWAPGVNEKLFF.